This T cell receptor beta chain was sequenced in a study of identical twins. Broader study findings: For out-of-frame beta sequences, excess twin sharing was weaker. Whereas memory repertoires showed no such difference, abundant cord blood beta clonotypes carried fewer insertions.

The CDR3 length is 17 residues. CDR1 and CDR2 from the germline V gene are SGHVS and FQNEAQ. Trimming took 5 bases from V and 9 from J; bases not matched to a gene: 13. Only a few counts were recorded for this clonotype. Its specificity is not known. Healthy Caucasians, and only they, were the donors. Each CDR3 protein gets one entry after TCRdb re-called the 5' RACE reads with MiXCR. The profile shows approximately 500,000 distinct CDR3 sequences, over 12% of them singletons. The data were also submitted as part of a second study, on yellow fever vaccine responses in identical twins.

Source material: CD4+ T cells sorted from blood. The chain couples TRBV7-8 to TRBJ2-1; 13 bases line up with TRBD2. This TCR was sampled from a woman under 30 in good health. CDR3 nucleotides: TGTGCCAGCAGCCAAGCCGCCGCGGGACTAGCGGGAAGTGAGCAGTTCTTC. Translation gives CASSQAAAGLAGSEQFF.